A selection of T cell receptor beta chains follows, all from one sample in a study of shared T cell receptors in the human thymus. TCRdb's copy holds only in-frame clones and misses some; the assay was immunoSEQ multiplex PCR. The table shows over 350,000 clones, with 95% occurring only once. The sequenced sample consisted of thymocytes. The receptor source for this set is a human donor. CDR3s include the opening cysteine and the closing phenylalanine or tryptophan. A D gene is named only where the DNA matches it firmly.

j_call d_call v_call cdr3_nt cdr3_aa
TRBJ2-1 NA TRBV29-1 TGCAGCGTTGAAGATAGGGTGGGTCTCTACAATGAGCAGTTCTTC CSVEDRVGLYNEQFF
TRBJ2-5 TRBD1 TRBV28 TGTGCCAGCAGTTTATCGGCGGGGGACAGGGGGCCGCGGGAGACCCAGTACTTC CASSLSAGDRGPRETQYF
TRBJ2-3 TRBD2 TRBV18 TGTGCCAGCTCCCCCTTCGAAGGCGGGGGGAGCACAGATACGCAGTATTTT CASSPFEGGGSTDTQYF
TRBJ2-7 NA TRBV11-2 TGTGCCAGCAGCTTAGATTCCAGCGGGCATTTCTCCTACGAGCAGTACTTC CASSLDSSGHFSYEQYF
TRBJ2-2 TRBD2 TRBV10-1 TGCGCCAGCAGTGAGTCTCGGGTAGCGGGAGACACCGGGGAGCTGTTTTTT CASSESRVAGDTGELFF
TRBJ1-5 NA TRBV6-1 TGTGCCAGCGCGGGTGATCAGCCCCAGCATTTT CASAGDQPQHF
TRBJ1-1 NA TRBV28 TGTGCCAGCAGTACCAAGAACACTGAAGCTTTCTTT CASSTKNTEAFF
TRBJ2-1 NA TRBV9 TGTGCCAGCAGCGTATCAGGGGAGAGAAATGAGCAGTTCTTC CASSVSGERNEQFF
TRBJ1-2 NA TRBV6-6 TGTGCCAGCAGTTACTCAAGGGAGGAGAACTATGGCTACACCTTC CASSYSREENYGYTF
TRBJ2-2 NA TRBV19 TGTGCCAGTAGTATAGCAGGAGGGGACGAGGAGCTGTTTTTT CASSIAGGDEELFF
TRBJ1-2 NA TRBV4-2 TGTGCCAGCAGCCAAGATCCCTGGAAACGGGGTGGCTACACCTTC CASSQDPWKRGGYTF
TRBJ2-1 TRBD2 TRBV5-5 TGTGCCAGCAGCTTGGCCGGGAGGGGCTACAATGAGCAGTTCTTC CASSLAGRGYNEQFF
TRBJ1-5 NA TRBV10-2 TGCGCCAGCAGACTTACAGGGATGGAACAGCCCCAGCATTTT CASRLTGMEQPQHF
TRBJ1-2 NA TRBV10-3 TGTGCCATCGGCCGCAAGTCGGGGGCCCCCTATGGCTACACCTTC CAIGRKSGAPYGYTF
TRBJ2-1 NA TRBV9 TGTGCCAGCAGCGTAGCTAAGAGCTCCTACAATGAGCAGTTCTTC CASSVAKSSYNEQFF
TRBJ2-5 NA TRBV2 TGTGCCAGCAGTGAATACGGGGTGGGAGAGACCCAGTACTTC CASSEYGVGETQYF
TRBJ2-2 TRBD2 TRBV30 TGTGCCTGGAGTGCCCTACTAGCGGGAGGGACCGGGGAGCTGTTTTTT CAWSALLAGGTGELFF
TRBJ1-1 TRBD1 TRBV7-6 TGTGCCAGCAGTCAGGGGGGGAACACTGAAGCTTTCTTT CASSQGGNTEAFF
TRBJ1-2 TRBD1 TRBV6-1 TGTGCCAGCAGAGGCCCAGGGGGTGGCTACACCTTC CASRGPGGGYTF
TRBJ1-5 NA TRBV9 TGTGCCAGCAGCCACAGGGACCCTTACAATCAGCCCCAGCATTTT CASSHRDPYNQPQHF
TRBJ2-7 NA TRBV5-6 TGTGCCAGCAGCTTGATGCAGTCCTACGAGCAGTACTTC CASSLMQSYEQYF
TRBJ2-3 TRBD2 TRBV27 TGTGCCAGCAGTTTGGGGAGGGAAACGTTTTACCCAGATACGCAGTATTTT CASSLGRETFYPDTQYF
TRBJ1-4 NA TRBV5-6 TGTGCCAGCAGCTTGGTGACTTCTAATGAAAAACTGTTTTTT CASSLVTSNEKLFF
TRBJ2-6 NA TRBV19 TGTGCCAGTAGTATAGACCAGACGGAATCTGGGGCCAACGTCCTGACTTTC CASSIDQTESGANVLTF